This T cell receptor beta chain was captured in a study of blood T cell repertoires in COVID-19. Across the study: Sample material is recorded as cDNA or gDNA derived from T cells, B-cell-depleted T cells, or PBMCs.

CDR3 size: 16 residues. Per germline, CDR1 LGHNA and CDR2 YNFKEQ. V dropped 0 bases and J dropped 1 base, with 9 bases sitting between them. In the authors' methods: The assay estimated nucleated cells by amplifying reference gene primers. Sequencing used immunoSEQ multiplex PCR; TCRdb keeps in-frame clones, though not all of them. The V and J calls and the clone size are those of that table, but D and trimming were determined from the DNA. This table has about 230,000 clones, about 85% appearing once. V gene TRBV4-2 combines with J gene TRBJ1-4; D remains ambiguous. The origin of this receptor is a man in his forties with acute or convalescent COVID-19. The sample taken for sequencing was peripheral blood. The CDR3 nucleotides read TGTGCCAGCAGCCAAGATGAGGGAGAAACTAATGAAAAACTGTTTTTT. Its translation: CASSQDEGETNEKLFF.